The clone carrying this T cell receptor (beta chain) showed up many times. Its antigen is unknown. This record belongs to a study of CD8 T cells in ankylosing spondylitis. Study results and caveats: Peripheral blood samples showed relatively rare disease-linked clones, and these clones were CD8+. Among TCR beta sequences, a motif of roughly 8 highly homologous variants appeared characteristic of ankylosing spondylitis blood.

Quantitative molecular-barcoded 5'-RACE generated the TCR beta libraries. MiXCR was run by TCRdb on the 5' RACE reads, yielding one entry per CDR3 protein. Of more than 150,000 distinct CDR3 sequences in the sample, over 10% were seen once. Sequenced material: blood, either unsorted or a sorted T cell fraction (not recorded which). The receptor comes from a female donor with ankylosing spondylitis or in good health (not recorded which).

CDR3 protein: CASSLGDRPVNEKLFF. In DNA, the CDR3 is TGCGCCAGCAGCTTGGGGGACAGGCCCGTGAATGAAAAACTGTTTTTT. V and J are TRBV5-1 and TRBJ1-4; 8 nucleotides align to TRBD1. The CDR3 is made up of 16 amino acids. The germline V gene encodes CDR1 SGHRS and CDR2 YFSETQ. V trimming: 0 bases; J trimming: 5 bases; junction bases outside the gene matches: 6.